The 23 T cell receptor beta chains reported below all come from one sample, sequenced in a study of blood T cell repertoires in COVID-19. Clones were read by immunoSEQ multiplex PCR, and TCRdb kept only the in-frame ones, dropping some. The sample records about 380,000 clones, 88% being singletons. Sequencing was performed on PBMCs or T cells enriched from blood (not recorded which). These receptors were taken from a woman younger than 35 who had recovered from COVID-19.

The DNA of the CDR3 is TGTGCCAGCAGCTTTGCCCCGCGGGACTATGGCTACACCTTC. Protein sequence: CASSFAPRDYGYTF. V and J are TRBV11-1 and TRBJ1-2; D unresolved. CDR3 length: 14 residues. V was pared by 3 bases and J by 3 bases, with 11 bases between. Germline V gene sequence: CDR1 SGHAT, CDR2 FQDESV (reference sequence).

This chain uses TRBV11-2 with TRBJ2-5; D remains ambiguous. This CDR3 comprises 15 residues. Germline CDR1 reads SGHAT; CDR2 reads FQNNGV. Trimming left V 0 bases short and J 4 bases short, with 12 bases between. DNA for the CDR3: TGTGCCAGCAGCTTAGATACGGTTCTGGTAGAGACCCAGTACTTC. As protein: CASSLDTVLVETQYF. Based on the CDR3 plus reference TRBV11-2 and TRBJ2-5, the full variable domain is EAGVAQSPRYKIIEKRQSVAFWCNPISGHATLYWYQQILGQGPKLLIQFQNNGVVDDSQLPKDRFSAERLKGVDSTLKIQPAKLEDSAVYLCASSLDTVLVETQYFGPGTRLLVL.

This rearrangement joins TRBV4-1 to TRBJ1-1; the D gene is possibly TRBD1 (5 bases). Germline CDR1 reads MGHRA; CDR2 reads YSYEKL. CDR3 length equals 13 residues. The V gene lost 3 bases and the J gene lost 6 bases, with 11 bases spanning the gap. CDR3 DNA sequence: TGCGCCAGCAGCCACGCAGGGTTTGCTGAAGCTTTCTTT. This encodes CASSHAGFAEAFF.

Written as DNA, the CDR3 is TGTGCCACCAGTGAGGAGCCGAATTTCGGCACTGAAGCTTTCTTT. It specifies CATSEEPNFGTEAFF. The gene calls are TRBV24-1 and TRBJ1-1; D ambiguous. Germline assignment: CDR1 KGHDR and CDR2 SFDVKD. The CDR3 contains 15 residues. V was cut by 4 bases and J by 4 bases, with 15 bases left in between.

The rearrangement links TRBV30 to TRBJ1-4; 9 nucleotides match TRBD1. CDR1 and CDR2 (germline): GTSNPN, SVGIG (reference sequence). This CDR3 has 14 residues. Trimming removed 2 bases from V and 7 bases from J; junction bases left unmatched: 5. CDR3 sequence: CAWSRTGGGEKLFF. The CDR3 nucleotides read TGTGCCTGGAGTAGAACAGGGGGCGGTGAAAAACTGTTTTTT.

The CDR3 region has the DNA TGTGCCAGCAGTACAGGGGGCCGCCCAGATACGCAGTATTTT. It translates to CASSTGGRPDTQYF. The chain is built from TRBV2 and TRBJ2-3; 9 bases map to TRBD1. The CDR3 contains 14 residues. V shed 5 bases and J 4 bases; nucleotides not matched to a gene: 4. Germline V gene data show CDR1 as SNHLY and CDR2 as FYNNEI.

The chain is built from TRBV4-1 and TRBJ1-5; tentatively, D is TRBD1 (6 bases). Per germline, CDR1 MGHRA and CDR2 YSYEKL. V was trimmed by 0 bases and J by 12 bases, leaving 12 bases between them. The CDR3 length is 13 residues. The CDR3 region has the DNA TGCGCCAGCAGCCAAGATCCCACAGGGTTCCAGCATTTT. Translated: CASSQDPTGFQHF.

The chain employs TRBV7-2 and TRBJ1-2; 9 nucleotides line up with TRBD1. Looked up from germline, CDR1 is SGHTA and CDR2 is FQGNSA. V dropped 2 bases and J dropped 6; count of bases not matched to a gene: 10. The CDR3 sequence is 16 residues long. CDR3 sequence reads: CASSLPNGGQGNGYTF. DNA of the CDR3: TGTGCCAGCAGCTTACCAAACGGGGGACAGGGTAATGGCTACACCTTC. Full variable domain (remainder filled in from reference TRBV7-2 and TRBJ1-2): GAGVSQSPSNKVTEKGKDVELRCDPISGHTALYWYRQSLGQGLEFLIYFQGNSAPDKSGLPSDRFSAERTGGSVSTLTIQRTQQEDSAVYLCASSLPNGGQGNGYTFGSGTRLTVV.

The rearrangement links TRBV7-2 to TRBJ2-3; 8 bases fit TRBD2. Germline CDR1 is SGHTA and CDR2 is FQGNSA. V lost 1 base, J lost 15 bases, and 18 bases stayed unmatched. The CDR3 sequence is 16 residues long. In DNA, the CDR3 is TGTGCCAGCAGCTTAGACCTAGCTAGCGGGCTCTCCAGGGAATATTTT. This gives the protein CASSLDLASGLSREYF. Supplemented by reference TRBV7-2 and TRBJ2-3, the full variable domain reads GAGVSQSPSNKVTEKGKDVELRCDPISGHTALYWYRQSLGQGLEFLIYFQGNSAPDKSGLPSDRFSAERTGGSVSTLTIQRTQQEDSAVYLCASSLDLASGLSREYFGPGTRLTVL.

The V gene is TRBV7-6, the J gene TRBJ1-2; 9 bases match TRBD1. CDR1 is SGHVS, CDR2 FNYEAQ, per germline. V shed 6 bases, J shed 7 bases, and the junction held 6 bases outside the gene matches. The CDR3 is made up of 13 amino acids. CDR3 loop: CASSSDRGGGYTF. The CDR3, as DNA: TGTGCCAGCAGTTCGGACAGGGGAGGTGGCTACACCTTC.

This chain links TRBV5-1 with TRBJ2-2; D ambiguous. V dropped 3 bases and J dropped 5 bases, with 11 bases sitting between them. The CDR3 loop spans 14 amino acids. CDR1 is SGHRS and CDR2 is YFSETQ in the germline V gene. CDR3 sequence (DNA): TGCGCCAGCAGCTCTATCGACACGACCGGGGAGCTGTTTTTT. This sequence encodes CASSSIDTTGELFF.

The rearrangement uses TRBV7-2 and TRBJ1-5, with D possibly being TRBD1 (5 bases). Germline CDR1 SGHTA, CDR2 FQGNSA. Deletions cut 5 bases from V and 7 bases from J, with 15 bases between. There are 14 residues in the CDR3. The chain's CDR3 is CASSEGLSHQPQHF. The CDR3 DNA follows: TGTGCCAGCAGCGAGGGACTCTCTCACCAGCCCCAGCATTTT. The variable domain in full, with the rest retrieved from reference TRBV7-2 and TRBJ1-5, is GAGVSQSPSNKVTEKGKDVELRCDPISGHTALYWYRQSLGQGLEFLIYFQGNSAPDKSGLPSDRFSAERTGGSVSTLTIQRTQQEDSAVYLCASSEGLSHQPQHFGDGTRLSIL.

The rearrangement links TRBV7-6 to TRBJ1-3; D is uncertain. Germline assignment: CDR1 SGHVS and CDR2 FNYEAQ. There are 15 residues in the CDR3. V dropped 2 bases and J dropped 3 bases, with 11 bases sitting between them. CDR3 nucleotide sequence: TGTGCCAGCAGCTTAATTGGGTCAGGTGGAAACACCATATATTTT. This gives the protein CASSLIGSGGNTIYF.

This clone has more than one count but fewer than ten. This rearrangement joins TRBV30 to TRBJ1-4; D gene ambiguous. The V and J ends lost 0 bases and 2 bases respectively, with 13 bases between them. The germline V gene encodes CDR1 GTSNPN and CDR2 SVGIG (reference sequence). This CDR3 contains 16 residues. CDR3 amino acids: CAWSVNPDRTNEKLFF. As DNA, the CDR3 is TGTGCCTGGAGTGTAAACCCTGATCGGACTAATGAAAAACTGTTTTTT. Based on the CDR3 plus reference TRBV30 and TRBJ1-4, the full variable domain is SQTIHQWPATLVQPVGSPLSLECTVEGTSNPNLYWYRQAAGRGLQLLFYSVGIGQISSEVPQNLSASRPQDRQFILSSKKLLLSDSGFYLCAWSVNPDRTNEKLFFGSGTQLSVL.

The chain joins TRBV6-5 to TRBJ1-4, with 7 bases fitting TRBD1. The V gene end was trimmed by 2 bases and the J gene end by 6 bases; junction bases not matched to a gene: 6. The CDR3 is made up of 15 amino acids. The germline V gene encodes CDR1 MNHEY and CDR2 SVGAGI. For the CDR3, the DNA is TGTGCCAGCAGTTACGTAGGGGGCGGGTATGAAAAACTGTTTTTT. Translating it yields CASSYVGGGYEKLFF.

The chain couples TRBV28 to TRBJ1-4; D gene uncertain. The CDR3 covers 15 residues. Trimming cost V 6 bases and J 0 bases, with 11 bases left between them. The germline V gene has CDR1 MDHEN and CDR2 SYDVKM. Written as DNA, the CDR3 is TGTGCCAGCAGCTTTACACCTGCAACTAATGAAAAACTGTTTTTT. It translates to CASSFTPATNEKLFF.

The CDR3 reads CASSPHPGRVPDNEQFF. The DNA for the CDR3 is TGTGCCAGCAGCCCCCACCCCGGCAGGGTACCTGACAATGAGCAGTTCTTC. The gene calls are TRBV14 and TRBJ2-1; tentatively, D is TRBD1 (5 bases). The V end lost 4 bases, the J end lost 5 bases, and 21 bases lay between the germline ends. Germline lookup yields CDR1 SGHDN and CDR2 FVKESK. The length of the CDR3 is 17 residues.

The CDR3: CASSWGSLNQPQHF. The DNA of the CDR3 is TGTGCCAGCAGCTGGGGCAGCCTTAATCAGCCCCAGCATTTT. The rearrangement links TRBV5-6 to TRBJ1-5, with D possibly matching TRBD1 (5 bases). CDR1 and CDR2 (germline): SGHDT, YYEEEE. CDR3 length: 14 residues. The V and J ends lost 3 bases and 4 bases respectively, with 11 bases between them.

The J gene is TRBJ1-1, the V gene TRBV19; D remains unclear. Germline V CDR1 and CDR2: LNHDA, SQIVND (reference sequence). Deletions cut 5 bases from V and 2 bases from J, with 9 bases between. There are 13 residues in the CDR3. The CDR3 loop is CASSPLINTEAFF. CDR3 DNA: TGTGCCAGTAGTCCCCTTATAAACACTGAAGCTTTCTTT.

This clone was recorded once. The CDR3 spells CAWSVGGAGSNEAFF. CDR3 nucleotide sequence: TGTGCCTGGAGTGTAGGGGGTGCAGGGAGCAATGAAGCTTTCTTT. The rearrangement links TRBV30 to TRBJ1-1; tentative D call: TRBD1 (6 bases). V shed 0 bases and J shed 7 bases, with 18 bases lying between them. The CDR3 has 15 amino acids. The germline CDR1 and CDR2 sequences are GTSNPN and SVGIG (reference sequence).

This rearrangement joins TRBV7-2 to TRBJ2-1; 8 positions match TRBD2. Losses at the gene ends were 5 bases for V and 13 bases for J; bases not matched to a gene: 7. Germline V gene data show CDR1 as SGHTA and CDR2 as FQGNSA. The length of the CDR3 is 12 residues. Here the CDR3 DNA reads TGTGCCAGCAGCCCCACTAGCGGAGTTCAGTTCTTC. This codes for CASSPTSGVQFF.

J is TRBJ2-3 and V is TRBV18, with 9 bases aligning to TRBD1. Germline V lookup: CDR1 KGHSH, CDR2 LQKENI. Trimming removed 3 bases from V and 4 bases from J; junction bases left unmatched: 2. The CDR3 sequence is 14 residues long. CDR3 coding DNA: TGTGCCAGCTCACCGGGACAGGGATCAGATACGCAGTATTTT. It encodes CASSPGQGSDTQYF.

A single count supports this clone. The chain joins TRBV11-2 to TRBJ2-7, with 8 bases lining up with TRBD1. This CDR3 is built from 16 residues. CDR1 is SGHAT and CDR2 is FQNNGV in the germline V gene. With V trimmed by 5 bases and J by 6 bases, 15 bases remained unmatched. In DNA form, the CDR3 reads TGTGCCAGCAGCCAAAACCGAGGGACAGGCGTCCGCGAGCAGTACTTC. Its translation: CASSQNRGTGVREQYF.